Following are 26 T cell receptor beta chains from one sample sequenced in a study of cytomegalovirus exposure and HLA in healthy donors. 60 Vbeta and 13 Jbeta primers were used in PCR. TCRdb's table, derived via immunoSEQ multiplex PCR, lists solely in-frame clones and lacks some. The table lists tens of thousands of clones, just under 80% of them singletons, with approximately 4.7% in the top ten. The material sequenced was PBMCs. The receptors derive from a male donor in good health and CMV-seropositive.

The table lists this clone with a few counts. The chain is built from TRBV7-2 and TRBJ1-2; perhaps TRBD1 as D (6 bases). V lost 5 bases, J lost 7 bases, and 17 bases lay in between. Germline V lookup: CDR1 SGHTA, CDR2 FQGNSA. The CDR3 consists of 14 residues. CDR3 region: CASSRDTQVGGYTF. CDR3 DNA sequence: TGTGCCAGCAGCCGGGACACCCAAGTGGGTGGCTACACCTTC.

This chain connects TRBV27 to TRBJ2-1; D is perhaps TRBD2 (6 bases). The CDR3 has 13 residues. Germline V CDR1 and CDR2: MNHEY, SMNVEV (reference sequence). The CDR3 sequence is CVTSSGSYNEQFF. CDR3 coding DNA: TGTGTTACTAGTAGCGGATCCTACAATGAGCAGTTCTTC.

The CDR3 protein is CASSYSLAGYTGELFF. The CDR3 coding sequence is TGTGCCAGCAGTTACTCCCTAGCGGGATACACCGGGGAGCTGTTTTTT. The J gene is TRBJ2-2, the V gene TRBV6-5; 9 nucleotides align to TRBD2. In germline, CDR1 is MNHEY, CDR2 SVGAGI. With V trimmed by 0 bases and J by 3 bases, 2 bases remained unmatched. The CDR3 has 16 amino acids.

The chain combines TRBV5-1 with TRBJ2-5; 9 bases agree with TRBD2. The CDR3 sequence is 17 residues long. Germline CDR1 reads SGHRS; CDR2 reads YFSETQ. V lost 0 bases to trimming and J lost 2 bases; unmatched junction nucleotides: 8. The CDR3 sequence is CASSLELAGTDQETQYF. CDR3 DNA: TGCGCCAGCAGCTTGGAGCTAGCGGGGACGGATCAAGAGACCCAGTACTTC.

This clone was observed a single time. This chain joins TRBV11-3 and TRBJ2-1; D is perhaps TRBD2 (6 bases). Germline-derived CDR1 and CDR2 are SGHNT and YENEEA. The CDR3 loop spans 15 amino acids. Trimming stripped 3 bases from V and 4 bases from J, with 13 bases between. The CDR3 reads CASSFTSNGYNEQFF. The CDR3 DNA follows: TGTGCCAGCAGCTTTACTAGCAACGGGTACAATGAGCAGTTCTTC.

This rearrangement joins TRBV5-1 to TRBJ2-1; D may be TRBD1 (5 bases). Between the trimmed V and J ends, which lost 0 bases and 8 bases, there was a span of 9 bases. There are 13 residues in the CDR3. CDR1 and CDR2 from the germline V gene are SGHRS and YFSETQ. Here the CDR3 reads CASSLGGKDEQFF. The CDR3, as DNA: TGCGCCAGCAGCTTGGGGGGCAAGGATGAGCAGTTCTTC.

The chain employs TRBV28 and TRBJ2-7; weak D call: TRBD1 (6 bases). Germline CDR1 is MDHEN and CDR2 is SYDVKM. The CDR3 has 14 residues. The ends were cut back, 8 bases at V and 2 bases at J, with 16 bases in the middle. The CDR3 is CASGSDRLAYEQYF. CDR3 DNA: TGTGCCAGCGGCTCTGACAGGTTGGCCTACGAGCAGTACTTC.

The chain carries TRBV27 and TRBJ2-1; D gene ambiguous. The V gene's germline CDR1 is MNHEY and CDR2 SMNVEV (reference sequence). V lost 5 bases to trimming and J lost 5 bases, with 13 bases between them. The CDR3 covers 14 residues. CDR3 DNA: TGTGCCAGCAGTCTAATCGAGCAGGACAATGAGCAGTTCTTC. It encodes CASSLIEQDNEQFF.

J is TRBJ2-7 and V is TRBV15; 11 bases map to TRBD2. There are 16 residues in the CDR3. Germline CDR1 and CDR2: LNHNV and YYDKDF (reference sequence). V shed 5 bases and J 3 bases; nucleotides not matched to a gene: 9. Here the CDR3 reads CATSVSLGTSGYEQYF. The CDR3 nucleotides read TGTGCCACCAGCGTCAGCCTAGGGACTAGCGGCTACGAGCAGTACTTC.

A few counts support this clone. Other DNA sequences of this sample code for an identical CDR3. The chain couples TRBV2 to TRBJ1-5; 9 positions agree with TRBD1. Trimming removed 3 bases from V and 3 bases from J; junction bases left unmatched: 3. Germline V CDR1 and CDR2: SNHLY, FYNNEI. This CDR3 contains 15 residues. CDR3 nucleotide sequence: TGTGCCAGCAGTGAGTGGACAGGGGACAATCAGCCCCAGCATTTT. It is translated as CASSEWTGDNQPQHF.

The chain couples TRBV19 to TRBJ2-1; 8 bases agree with TRBD2. Germline trimming cut 2 bases from V and 6 bases from J; bases unmatched to any gene: 6. This CDR3 contains 15 residues. Germline CDR1 is LNHDA and CDR2 is SQIVND (reference sequence). DNA for the CDR3: TGTGCCAGTAGTATAATTAGCGGGAATCTCAATGAGCAGTTCTTC. Its translation: CASSIISGNLNEQFF. The full variable domain, its missing parts supplied by reference TRBV19 and TRBJ2-1, is DGGITQSPKYLFRKEGQNVTLSCEQNLNHDAMYWYRQDPGQGLRLIYYSQIVNDFQKGDIAEGYSVSREKKESFPLTVTSAQKNPTAFYLCASSIISGNLNEQFFGPGTRLTVL.

The chain links TRBV6-6 to TRBJ1-6; TRBD1 matches at 9 bases. This CDR3 spans 15 amino acids. V was pared by 9 bases and J by 5 bases, with 8 bases of the junction left unmatched. Germline V gene data show CDR1 as MNHNY and CDR2 as SVGAGI (reference sequence). CDR3 amino acids: CASGNRGLDNSPLHF. CDR3 nucleotide sequence: TGTGCCAGTGGCAACAGGGGGCTCGATAATTCACCCCTCCACTTT.

The V call is TRBV18, the J call TRBJ2-1; 11 positions match TRBD2. This CDR3 contains 18 residues. J was trimmed by 3 bases and V by 1 base; bases with no gene match: 8. Germline assignment: CDR1 KGHSH and CDR2 LQKENI. CDR3 protein: CASSPLSTSGRHYNEQFF. In DNA, the CDR3 is TGTGCCAGCTCACCACTTTCTACTAGCGGGAGACACTACAATGAGCAGTTCTTC.

This chain uses TRBV28 with TRBJ2-3, with 8 nucleotides matching TRBD2. The CDR3 length is 15 residues. Losses at the gene ends were 5 bases for V and 1 base for J; bases not matched to a gene: 5. Germline CDR1 reads MDHEN; CDR2 reads SYDVKM. CDR3 DNA sequence: TGTGCCAGCAGTCCGTACGGGGGGGGCACAGATACGCAGTATTTT. Amino acids: CASSPYGGGTDTQYF.

The rearrangement uses TRBV5-8 and TRBJ2-3; 10 bases match TRBD2. CDR1 and CDR2 from the germline V gene are SGHTS and YDEGEE. This CDR3 spans 15 amino acids. V shed 4 bases, J shed 5 bases, and the junction held 7 bases outside the gene matches. The CDR3, as DNA: TGTGCCAGCAGCGCTACGAGACTAGCGGGAGATACGCAGTATTTT. Its translation is CASSATRLAGDTQYF. The full variable domain, its missing parts supplied by reference TRBV5-8 and TRBJ2-3, is EAGVTQSPTHLIKTRGQQATLRCSPISGHTSVYWYQQALGLGLQFLLWYDEGEERNRGNFPPRFSGRQFPNYSSELNVNALELEDSALYLCASSATRLAGDTQYFGPGTRLTVL.

This rearrangement joins TRBV19 to TRBJ2-7; no firm D call. The CDR3 is made up of 14 amino acids. V lost 3 bases and J lost 6, with 15 bases in between. Germline-derived CDR1 and CDR2 are LNHDA and SQIVND (reference sequence). CDR3 amino acids: CASSMNDFSAEQYF. CDR3 bases: TGTGCCAGTAGTATGAACGATTTCAGCGCCGAGCAGTACTTC.

V and J are TRBV6-5 and TRBJ2-7; D is perhaps TRBD2 (5 bases). Trimming took 5 bases from V and 3 from J, leaving 14 bases between them. The CDR3 contains 14 residues. Germline V gene lookup returns CDR1 MNHEY and CDR2 SVGAGI. The DNA for the CDR3 is TGTGCCAGCAGTCACAAGAGCGGAGACTACGAGCAGTACTTC. Its translation is CASSHKSGDYEQYF.

The J gene is TRBJ2-7, the V gene TRBV28, with 12 bases identical to TRBD2. Trimming removed 5 bases from V and 1 base from J; junction bases left unmatched: 9. From germline, CDR1 is MDHEN and CDR2 SYDVKM. The CDR3 consists of 17 residues. CDR3 region: CASSPPPLAGGSYEQYF. CDR3 coding DNA: TGTGCCAGCAGTCCACCCCCCCTAGCGGGAGGGTCCTACGAGCAGTACTTC.

J is TRBJ2-7 and V is TRBV28; 10 bases fit TRBD2. CDR1 and CDR2 (germline): MDHEN, SYDVKM. This CDR3 has 15 residues. The V segment lost 7 bases and the J segment 1 base; nucleotides outside the gene matches: 7. The CDR3: CASISTSGTSYEQYF. For the CDR3, the DNA is TGTGCCAGCATATCAACTAGCGGGACTTCCTACGAGCAGTACTTC.

This sequence joins TRBV5-1 and TRBJ2-7, with 7 bases fitting TRBD2. Germline V gene sequence: CDR1 SGHRS, CDR2 YFSETQ. V lost 0 bases to trimming and J lost 2 bases; unmatched junction nucleotides: 2. This CDR3 has 14 amino acids. The CDR3 spells CASSLEGRAYEQYF. CDR3 in DNA: TGCGCCAGCAGCTTGGAGGGGAGGGCCTACGAGCAGTACTTC.

The J gene is TRBJ2-1, the V gene TRBV18, with 7 bases matching TRBD2. V was pared by 5 bases and J by 3 bases, with 7 bases of the junction left unmatched. Looked up from germline, CDR1 is KGHSH and CDR2 is LQKENI. The CDR3 extends over 15 amino acids. The CDR3 loop is CASSLTGGLYNEQFF. For the CDR3, the DNA is TGTGCCAGCTCATTGACGGGAGGCCTCTACAATGAGCAGTTCTTC.

This clone showed up just a few times. The V gene is TRBV25-1, the J gene TRBJ2-7, with 9 bases lining up with TRBD1. Germline values: CDR1 MGHDK, CDR2 SYGVNS. CDR3 size: 15 residues. The ends lost 4 bases at V and 3 bases at J; junction bases unmatched: 7. The CDR3 here is CASSGLWTGDYEQYF. As DNA, the CDR3 is TGTGCCAGCAGTGGACTGTGGACAGGGGACTACGAGCAGTACTTC.

The V call is TRBV18, the J call TRBJ1-1; no clear D gene. Germline V gene sequence: CDR1 KGHSH, CDR2 LQKENI. Trimming took off 1 base at V and 1 base at J, with 7 bases between the two ends. The CDR3 runs to 14 residues. CDR3 sequence (DNA): TGTGCCAGCTCACCACTTCAGGAGAACACTGAAGCTTTCTTT. Translated: CASSPLQENTEAFF.

As DNA, the CDR3 is TGTGCCTGGAGTTTACTGGGACACCGAGCCGGGACAGGGGGCGAGAAGGACGAGCAGTACTTC. Its protein product is CAWSLLGHRAGTGGEKDEQYF. V and J are TRBV30 and TRBJ2-5, with 12 bases that match TRBD1. The DNA matches TRBJ2-7 better at its end, which makes the J call doubtful. Germline-derived CDR1 and CDR2 are GTSNPN and SVGIG (reference sequence). The CDR3 extends over 21 amino acids.

This rearrangement joins TRBV18 to TRBJ1-2; tentative D call: TRBD1 (6 bases). This CDR3 is built from 20 residues. V gave up 0 bases and J gave up 2 bases, with 25 bases separating them. Germline V CDR1 and CDR2: KGHSH, LQKENI. CDR3 residues: CASSPPWGQGNAIRNYGYTF. CDR3 DNA: TGTGCCAGCTCACCACCGTGGGGGCAGGGGAACGCTATCAGGAACTATGGCTACACCTTC. Drawing the rest from reference TRBV18 and TRBJ1-2, the complete variable domain is NAGVMQNPRHLVRRRGQEARLRCSPMKGHSHVYWYRQLPEEGLKFMVYLQKENIIDESGMPKERFSAEFPKEGPSILRIQQVVRGDSAAYFCASSPPWGQGNAIRNYGYTFGSGTRLTVV.

This clone was seen just once. V gene TRBV27 combines with J gene TRBJ1-2; no clear D gene. The CDR3 consists of 14 residues. Germline V CDR1 and CDR2: MNHEY, SMNVEV (reference sequence). The V gene lost 3 bases and the J gene lost 9 bases, with 17 bases spanning the gap. CDR3 nucleotides: TGTGCCAGCAGTTTGAAGGGAGCCGGTCTACGCTACACCTTC. Its protein product is CASSLKGAGLRYTF.